This is a list of T cell receptor beta chains from one sample in a study of shared clonotypes between healthy human individuals. Repertoires were generated with immunoSEQ multiplex PCR, while TCRdb's copy carries only in-frame clones and drops some. The table has some 510,000 clones, around 74% seen once. The sample was PBMCs. These receptors were taken from a woman in her 40s in good health. Some clones in this sample may be carry-over from other donors' samples. Both conserved end residues are part of each CDR3. The order of the fields is J gene, D gene, clone size, V gene, CDR3 DNA, CDR3 protein. A D gene is named only where the DNA matches it firmly. Rows give clone size only sometimes, using once, few, many, or a class for an expanded clone.

TRBJ1-1,NA,NA,TRBV5-1,TGCGCCAGCTCGGAATCCTTGGGGAACACTGAAGCTTTCTTT,CASSESLGNTEAFF
TRBJ2-7,NA,NA,TRBV19,TGTGCCAGTAGTACCATCGCCGGGAGCTCCTACGAGCAGTACTTC,CASSTIAGSSYEQYF
TRBJ1-4,NA,NA,TRBV28,TGTGCCAGCGGAGAGGTCTCCTCAGCAGCTAATGAAAAACTGTTTTTT,CASGEVSSAANEKLFF
TRBJ1-2,NA,NA,TRBV7-2,TGTGCCAGCAGCTTAATTTCTCGGAGCTATGGCTACACCTTC,CASSLISRSYGYTF
TRBJ2-5,NA,NA,TRBV28,TGTGCCAGCACCAAAAACATCCAAGAGACCCAGTACTTC,CASTKNIQETQYF
TRBJ2-7,NA,NA,TRBV7-4,TGTGCCAGCAGCACTCTGAGGCCGAGCAGCTCCTACGAGCAGTACTTC,CASSTLRPSSSYEQYF
TRBJ2-7,TRBD1,NA,TRBV18,TGTGCCAGCTCACCCGGGACAGGCGGAGATCACGAGCAGTACTTC,CASSPGTGGDHEQYF
TRBJ2-6,NA,NA,TRBV14,TGTGCCAGCAGCCTTAATGGGGCCGGGGCCAACGTCCTGACTTTC,CASSLNGAGANVLTF
TRBJ2-7,TRBD2,NA,TRBV28,TGTGCCAGCAGTTCCGGGACTAGCGGGAGTTCCTACGAGCAGTACTTC,CASSSGTSGSSYEQYF
TRBJ2-1,NA,once,TRBV19,TGTGCCAGCGGAAAAAAAGACAATGAGCAGTTCTTC,CASGKKDNEQFF
TRBJ2-2,NA,NA,TRBV7-2,TGTGCCAGCAGCTTAGATTGGGGGATCGGGGAGCTGTTTTTT,CASSLDWGIGELFF
TRBJ2-1,TRBD1,NA,TRBV25-1,TGTGCCAGCAGTGAACCCACAGGGGGTCAGAATGAGCAGTTCTTC,CASSEPTGGQNEQFF
TRBJ1-1,NA,few,TRBV29-1,TGCAGCGCCGGAGAGGACGGGAACACTGAAGCTTTCTTT,CSAGEDGNTEAFF
TRBJ2-2,NA,few,TRBV5-1,TGCGCCAGCAGCTCGACACTCAGCGGGTCGAACACCGGGGAGCTGTTTTTT,CASSSTLSGSNTGELFF
TRBJ2-2,NA,few,TRBV7-8,TGTGCCAGCAGCTTATGGGACTTTTCGACCGGGGAGCTGTTTTTT,CASSLWDFSTGELFF
TRBJ2-7,NA,NA,TRBV7-2,TGTGCCAGCAGCTTAGTTGGGAGTCGCGAGCAGTACTTC,CASSLVGSREQYF
TRBJ2-7,NA,NA,TRBV7-2,TGTGCCAGCAGCTTCTACCCACTGGCCGGGAACCAGCAGTACTTC,CASSFYPLAGNQQYF
TRBJ2-5,NA,NA,TRBV6-1,TGTGCCAGCAGTCCAGCCGGGACGAAAGAGACCCAGTACTTC,CASSPAGTKETQYF
TRBJ2-3,NA,NA,TRBV5-1,TGCGCCAGCAGCTTGGCCTTAGGAGGGGGCCGTACAGATACGCAGTATTTT,CASSLALGGGRTDTQYF
TRBJ2-7,TRBD2,NA,TRBV11-2,TGTGCCAGCAGCTTCACCGGGACTAGCGGGACCGAGCAGTACTTC,CASSFTGTSGTEQYF
TRBJ1-5,NA,NA,TRBV4-1,TGCGCCAGCAGCCAAGTACGCCAGGGCGGCAATCAGCCCCAGCATTTT,CASSQVRQGGNQPQHF
TRBJ2-1,TRBD2,NA,TRBV30,TGTGCCTGGCAGACTAGCGGGTACAATGAGCAGTTCTTC,CAWQTSGYNEQFF
TRBJ2-2,TRBD1,NA,TRBV2,TGTGCCAGCAGGAATACCGGGACAGGGGGTGGCGGGGAGCTGTTTTTT,CASRNTGTGGGGELFF
TRBJ2-7,TRBD2,many,TRBV14,TGTGCCAGCAGCCAAGAAGAAAGGGCTAGCGGGACCTACGAGCAGTACTTC,CASSQEERASGTYEQYF
TRBJ2-7,NA,NA,TRBV7-2,TGTGCCAGCAGCTTAGGGATACCCTACGAGCAGTACTTC,CASSLGIPYEQYF
TRBJ1-2,NA,NA,TRBV7-8,TGTGCCAGCAGCTTAAGCAGGGATAACTATGGCTACACCTTC,CASSLSRDNYGYTF
TRBJ2-7,NA,NA,TRBV23-1,TGCGCCAGCAGTCATTTAACCGGGGACGAGCAGTACTTC,CASSHLTGDEQYF
TRBJ1-1,NA,NA,TRBV10-2,TGCGCCAGCAGTGAATGGAAGGGGATTAGGGACACTGAAGCTTTCTTT,CASSEWKGIRDTEAFF
TRBJ2-5,TRBD2,NA,TRBV5-6,TGTGCCAGCAGCTTACGGACTAGCTGGCAAGAGACCCAGTACTTC,CASSLRTSWQETQYF
TRBJ2-7,NA,NA,TRBV30,TGTGCCTGGAGTGTAGGGGCCACCAGCTCCTACGAGCAGTACTTC,CAWSVGATSSYEQYF
TRBJ2-1,NA,NA,TRBV7-9,TGTGCCAGCAGCTTATTTGGCGGAAGCTCCTACAATGAGCAGTTCTTC,CASSLFGGSSYNEQFF
TRBJ2-2,TRBD2,NA,TRBV5-4,TGTGCCAGCAGCTTAAGACTAGCGGTTGTCACCGGGGAGCTGTTTTTT,CASSLRLAVVTGELFF
TRBJ1-2,NA,NA,TRBV28,TGTGCCACTGAGTGGGTTAACTATGGCTACACCTTC,CATEWVNYGYTF
TRBJ1-1,TRBD1,NA,TRBV7-9,TGTGCCAGCAGCTTACGGACAGGGGGCTTCACTGAAGCTTTCTTT,CASSLRTGGFTEAFF
TRBJ2-2,TRBD2,NA,TRBV14,TGTGCCAGCAGCCGCACTAGCGGACGGACCGGGGAGCTGTTTTTT,CASSRTSGRTGELFF
TRBJ2-3,NA,NA,TRBV4-3,TGCGCCAGCAGCCAAGATAGTGGGCGGGGAGCCACAGATACGCAGTATTTT,CASSQDSGRGATDTQYF
TRBJ2-5,TRBD2,NA,TRBV4-3,TGCGCCAGCAGCCAAGATCCGCCGGGACTAGCGGGCTTTGGTAAAGAGACCCAGTACTTC,CASSQDPPGLAGFGKETQYF